The 8 T cell receptor beta chains listed next were all sequenced from one sample in a study of T-cell memory formation after mild COVID-19. TCRdb reprocessed the 5' RACE reads with MiXCR, giving one entry per CDR3 protein. The repertoire includes 410,000 or so distinct CDR3 sequences, 23% of them detected once, and about an eighth sits in the top ten. Sequencing used PBMCs or a T cell subset sorted from them (not recorded which). The receptors shown here come from an adult woman who had mild COVID-19 (a few samples of this study predate the infection). Cell type and time point are not known.

This sequence joins TRBV12-3 or TRBV12-4 and TRBJ2-5; 10 bases match TRBD1. This CDR3 is built from 14 residues. V lost 3 bases, J lost 8 bases, and 6 bases stayed unmatched. The CDR3 coding sequence is TGTGCCAGCAGTTTCCCCGGGACAGGGGAAACCCAGTACTTC. This encodes CASSFPGTGETQYF.

The chain has TRBV5-1 and TRBJ2-7; D may be TRBD2 (5 bases). Trimming took 5 bases from V and 1 from J, leaving 16 bases between them. Germline V CDR1 and CDR2: SGHRS, YFSETQ. This CDR3 is built from 15 residues. CDR3 nucleotides: TGCGCCAGCAGGAGGCCGGGGTTAGGGTCCTACGAGCAGTACTTC. Translated: CASRRPGLGSYEQYF.

CDR3 residues: CASSYNSGSSYNEQFF. The CDR3, as DNA: TGTGCCAGCAGTTACAATAGCGGGAGCTCCTACAATGAGCAGTTCTTC. This chain links TRBV6-5 with TRBJ2-1; 9 nucleotides match TRBD2. The CDR3 has 16 amino acids. The V and J ends lost 2 bases and 0 bases, in that order; junction bases with no gene match: 2. The V gene's germline CDR1 is MNHEY and CDR2 SVGAGI.

The chain employs TRBV11-2 and TRBJ1-3; no clear D gene. Trimming left V 1 base short and J 0 bases short, with 13 bases between. This CDR3 region has 17 residues. Germline CDR1 SGHAT, CDR2 FQNNGV. The CDR3 loop reads CASSLGAESYSGNTIYF. The CDR3 DNA sequence: TGTGCCAGCAGCTTAGGGGCAGAGAGCTACTCTGGAAACACCATATATTTT.

The chain couples TRBV7-9 to TRBJ1-5; TRBD1 matches 7 bases. Germline V lookup: CDR1 SEHNR, CDR2 FQNEAQ (reference sequence). The CDR3 sequence is 14 residues long. J gave up 7 bases and V 0 bases, and 3 bases lay outside the gene matches. This CDR3 is CASSLAGGAQPQHF. The CDR3 DNA follows: TGTGCCAGCAGCTTAGCAGGGGGCGCCCAGCCCCAGCATTTT.

The rearrangement joins TRBV7-8 to TRBJ2-7; 10 nucleotides line up with TRBD2. This CDR3 has 16 residues. The V and J ends lost 4 bases and 6 bases, in that order; junction bases with no gene match: 12. Germline lookup yields CDR1 SGHVS and CDR2 FQNEAQ. The CDR3 DNA reads TGTGCCAGCAGCTCGGGGAGCGGGAGGGCTTTAGGCGAGCAGTACTTC. This translates into CASSSGSGRALGEQYF.

This clonotype was seen a few times. The genes are TRBV20-1 and TRBJ2-1, with 7 bases matching TRBD1. V was pared by 4 bases and J by 9 bases, with 18 bases of the junction left unmatched. The germline CDR1 and CDR2 sequences are DFQATT and SNEGSKA (reference sequence). The CDR3 sequence is 16 residues long. This CDR3 reads CSATIFGQAQNSEQFF. CDR3 nucleotides: TGCAGTGCTACCATATTTGGACAGGCCCAAAATAGTGAGCAGTTCTTC.

The chain combines TRBV20-1 with TRBJ2-5; tentatively, D is TRBD1 or TRBD2 (5 bases each). Germline CDR1 and CDR2: DFQATT and SNEGSKA (reference sequence). CDR3 length equals 16 residues. Trimming cost V 6 bases and J 0 bases, with 20 bases left between them. The CDR3 DNA is TGCAGTGCCACCCGGGCCCGGAGAGGGGACCAAGAGACCCAGTACTTC. Translated, it gives CSATRARRGDQETQYF.